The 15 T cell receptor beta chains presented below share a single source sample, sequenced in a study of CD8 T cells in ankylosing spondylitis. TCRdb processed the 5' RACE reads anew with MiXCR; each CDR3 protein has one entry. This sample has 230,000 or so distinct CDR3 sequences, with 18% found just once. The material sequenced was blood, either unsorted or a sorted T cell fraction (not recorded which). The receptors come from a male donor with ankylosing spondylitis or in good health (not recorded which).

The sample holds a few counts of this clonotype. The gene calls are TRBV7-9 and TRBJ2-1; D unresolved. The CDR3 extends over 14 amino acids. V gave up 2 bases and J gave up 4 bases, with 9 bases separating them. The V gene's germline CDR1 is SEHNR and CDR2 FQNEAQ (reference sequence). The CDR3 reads CASSLQYTYNEQFF. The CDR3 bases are TGTGCCAGCAGCTTACAGTACACTTACAATGAGCAGTTCTTC.

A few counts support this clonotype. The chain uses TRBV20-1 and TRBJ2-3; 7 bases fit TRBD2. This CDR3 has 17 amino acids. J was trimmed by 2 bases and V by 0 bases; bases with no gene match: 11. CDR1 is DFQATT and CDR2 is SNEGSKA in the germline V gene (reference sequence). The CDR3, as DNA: TGCAGTGCTAGAGATCTTCGAGCGGGACGTCACACAGATACGCAGTATTTT. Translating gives CSARDLRAGRHTDTQYF.

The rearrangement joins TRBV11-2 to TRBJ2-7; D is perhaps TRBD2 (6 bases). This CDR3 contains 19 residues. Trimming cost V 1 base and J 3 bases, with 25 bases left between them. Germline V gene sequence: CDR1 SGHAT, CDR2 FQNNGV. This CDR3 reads CASSLGWTIGVSAIYEQYF. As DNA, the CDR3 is TGTGCCAGCAGCTTAGGTTGGACTATCGGGGTGTCGGCTATCTACGAGCAGTACTTC.

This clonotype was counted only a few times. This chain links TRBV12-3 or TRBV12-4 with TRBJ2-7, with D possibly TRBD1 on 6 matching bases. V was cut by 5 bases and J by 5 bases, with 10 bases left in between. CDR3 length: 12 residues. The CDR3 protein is CASSTTGNEQYF. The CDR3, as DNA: TGTGCCAGCAGTACTACAGGGAACGAGCAGTACTTC.

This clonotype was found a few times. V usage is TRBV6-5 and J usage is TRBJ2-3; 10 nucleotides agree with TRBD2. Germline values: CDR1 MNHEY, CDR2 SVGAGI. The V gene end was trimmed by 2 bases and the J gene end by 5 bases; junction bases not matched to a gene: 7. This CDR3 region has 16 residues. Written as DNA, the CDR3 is TGTGCCAGCAGTTACGGTCTAGCGGGAGCTAGAGATACGCAGTATTTT. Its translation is CASSYGLAGARDTQYF.

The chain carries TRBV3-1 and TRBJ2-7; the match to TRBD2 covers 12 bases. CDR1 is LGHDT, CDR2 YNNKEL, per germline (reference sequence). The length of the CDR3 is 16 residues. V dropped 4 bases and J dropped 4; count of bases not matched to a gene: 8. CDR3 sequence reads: CASSPRRTSGTYEQYF. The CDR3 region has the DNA TGTGCCAGCAGCCCCCGAAGGACTAGCGGGACATACGAGCAGTACTTC.

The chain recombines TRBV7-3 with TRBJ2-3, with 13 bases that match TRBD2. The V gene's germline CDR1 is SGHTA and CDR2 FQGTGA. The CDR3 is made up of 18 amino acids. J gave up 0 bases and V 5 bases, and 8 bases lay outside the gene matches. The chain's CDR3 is CASSPYPGLAGSTDTQYF. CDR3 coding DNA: TGTGCCAGCAGCCCCTACCCGGGACTAGCGGGGAGCACAGATACGCAGTATTTT. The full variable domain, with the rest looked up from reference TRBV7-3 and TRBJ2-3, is GAGVSQTPSNKVTEKGKYVELRCDPISGHTALYWYRQSLGQGPEFLIYFQGTGAADDSGLPNDRFFAVRPEGSVSTLKIQRTERGDSAVYLCASSPYPGLAGSTDTQYFGPGTRLTVL.

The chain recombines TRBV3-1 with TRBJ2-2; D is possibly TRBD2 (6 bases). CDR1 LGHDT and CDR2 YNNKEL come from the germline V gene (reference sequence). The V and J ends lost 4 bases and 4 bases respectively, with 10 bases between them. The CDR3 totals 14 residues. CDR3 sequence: CASSPGLSTGELFF. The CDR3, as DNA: TGTGCCAGCAGCCCAGGACTATCCACCGGGGAGCTGTTTTTT.

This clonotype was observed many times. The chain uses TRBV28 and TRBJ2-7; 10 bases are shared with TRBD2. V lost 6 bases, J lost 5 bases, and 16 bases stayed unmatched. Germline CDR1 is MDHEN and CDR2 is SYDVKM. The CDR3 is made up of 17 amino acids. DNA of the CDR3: TGTGCCAGCAGCTCATCTAGCGGGAGTAATTGGGACGACGAGCAGTACTTC. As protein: CASSSSSGSNWDDEQYF.

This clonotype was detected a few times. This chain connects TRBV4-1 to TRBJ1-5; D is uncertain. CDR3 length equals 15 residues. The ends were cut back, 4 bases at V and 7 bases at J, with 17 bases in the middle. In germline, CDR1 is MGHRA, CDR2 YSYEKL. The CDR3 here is CASSPVAATRQPQHF. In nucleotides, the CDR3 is TGCGCCAGCAGCCCGGTCGCAGCCACACGGCAGCCCCAGCATTTT.

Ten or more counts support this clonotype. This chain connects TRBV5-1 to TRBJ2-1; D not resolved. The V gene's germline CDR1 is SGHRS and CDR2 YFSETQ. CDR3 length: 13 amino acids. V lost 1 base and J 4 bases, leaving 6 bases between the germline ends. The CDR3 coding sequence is TGCGCCAGCAGCTTGTGGGGTTACAATGAGCAGTTCTTC. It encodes CASSLWGYNEQFF.

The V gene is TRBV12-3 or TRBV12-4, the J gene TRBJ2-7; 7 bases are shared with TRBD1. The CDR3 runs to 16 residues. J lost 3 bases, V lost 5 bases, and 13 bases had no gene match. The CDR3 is CASSDREKGRDYEQYF. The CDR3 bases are TGTGCCAGCAGTGACAGGGAGAAAGGGAGAGACTACGAGCAGTACTTC.

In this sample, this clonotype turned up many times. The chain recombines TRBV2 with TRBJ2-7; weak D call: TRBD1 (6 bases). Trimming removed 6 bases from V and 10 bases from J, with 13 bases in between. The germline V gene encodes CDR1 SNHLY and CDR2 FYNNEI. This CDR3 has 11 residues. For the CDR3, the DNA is TGTGCCAGCAGATGGACAGCCTTACAGTACTTC. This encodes CASRWTALQYF.

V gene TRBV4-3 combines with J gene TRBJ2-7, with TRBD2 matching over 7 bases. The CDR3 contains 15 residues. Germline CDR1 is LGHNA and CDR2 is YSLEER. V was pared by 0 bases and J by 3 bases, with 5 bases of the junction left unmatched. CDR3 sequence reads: CASSQDSGTNYEQYF. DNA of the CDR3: TGCGCCAGCAGCCAAGATTCCGGGACTAACTACGAGCAGTACTTC.

For the CDR3, the DNA is TGTGCCAGCAGCTCAACGTGGGCCGTCGGTGAGACCCAGTACTTC. This translates into CASSSTWAVGETQYF. The V gene is TRBV7-2, the J gene TRBJ2-5; no reliable D call. CDR1 is SGHTA and CDR2 is FQGNSA in the germline V gene. The CDR3 is 15 residues long. The V end lost 4 bases, the J end lost 5 bases, and 17 bases lay between the germline ends.